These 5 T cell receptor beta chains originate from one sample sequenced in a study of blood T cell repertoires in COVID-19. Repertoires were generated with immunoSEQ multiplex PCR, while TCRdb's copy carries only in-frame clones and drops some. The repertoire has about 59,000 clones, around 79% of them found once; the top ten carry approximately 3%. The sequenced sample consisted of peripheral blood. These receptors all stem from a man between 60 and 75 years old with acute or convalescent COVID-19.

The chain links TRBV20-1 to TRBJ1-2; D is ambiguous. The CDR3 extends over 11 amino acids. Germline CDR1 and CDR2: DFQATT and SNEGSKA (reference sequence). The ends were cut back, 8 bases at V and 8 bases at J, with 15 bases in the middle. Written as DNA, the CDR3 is TGCAGTCTTTCAGGCTACTGGGGCTACACCTTC. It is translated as CSLSGYWGYTF.

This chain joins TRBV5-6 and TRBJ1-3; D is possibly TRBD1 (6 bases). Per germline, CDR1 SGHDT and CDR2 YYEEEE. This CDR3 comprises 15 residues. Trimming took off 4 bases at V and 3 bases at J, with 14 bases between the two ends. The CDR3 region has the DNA TGTGCCAGCAGCCGCGGGGGGCGCGGTGGAAACACCATATATTTT. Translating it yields CASSRGGRGGNTIYF.

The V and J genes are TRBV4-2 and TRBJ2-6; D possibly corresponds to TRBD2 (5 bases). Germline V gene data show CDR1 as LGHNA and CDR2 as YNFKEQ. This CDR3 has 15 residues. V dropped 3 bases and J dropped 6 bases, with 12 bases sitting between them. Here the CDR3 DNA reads TGTGCCAGCAGCCAGGACGGACTGGAGGCCAACGTCCTGACTTTC. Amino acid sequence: CASSQDGLEANVLTF.

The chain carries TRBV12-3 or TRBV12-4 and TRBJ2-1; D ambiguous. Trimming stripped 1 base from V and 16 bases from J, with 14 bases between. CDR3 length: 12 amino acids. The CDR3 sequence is CASSLEPPLVFF. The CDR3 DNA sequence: TGTGCCAGCAGTTTAGAGCCCCCCTTAGTATTCTTC.

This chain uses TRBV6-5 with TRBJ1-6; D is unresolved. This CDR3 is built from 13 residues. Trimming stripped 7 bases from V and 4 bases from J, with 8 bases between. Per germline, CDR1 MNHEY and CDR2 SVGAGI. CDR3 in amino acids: CASNGEYNSPLHF. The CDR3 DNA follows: TGTGCCAGCAACGGGGAATATAATTCACCCCTCCACTTT.